The 27 T cell receptor beta chains listed next were all sequenced from one sample in a study of T cells in Graves' hyperthyroidism and ophthalmopathy. RNA transcripts provided the source from which TCR beta CDR3 regions were amplified. TCR CDR3 regions were first amplified by RT-PCR with HTBI primers. TCRdb re-derived calls from the multiplex PCR reads in MiXCR, one entry per CDR3 protein. The table records a few hundred thousand distinct CDR3 sequences, 20% to 25% of them present only once. The sample comprised blood. The receptors here all came from a woman aged 45-65 years with Graves' hyperthyroidism.

Only a few counts were recorded for this clonotype. CDR3 amino acids: CAISESMSGQGFTDTQYF. The CDR3 DNA follows: TGTGCCATCAGTGAGTCGATGTCGGGCCAGGGGTTTACAGATACGCAGTATTTT. The rearrangement joins TRBV10-3 to TRBJ2-3; D possibly corresponds to TRBD1 (6 bases). Trimming left V 0 bases short and J 3 bases short, with 19 bases between. CDR1 and CDR2 from the germline V gene are ENHRY and SYGVKD. There are 18 residues in the CDR3.

There are a few counts of this clonotype. The chain couples TRBV6-5 to TRBJ1-2; D call uncertain. Germline lookup yields CDR1 MNHEY and CDR2 SVGAGI. This CDR3 spans 13 amino acids. The V end was cut by 2 bases, the J end by 6 bases, with 10 bases between. The CDR3 reads CASSYIKGNGYTF. The DNA of the CDR3 is TGTGCCAGCAGTTACATTAAGGGAAATGGCTACACCTTC.

This clonotype came up a few times. It may be a read error: a sequence one base away is much more abundant. The chain joins TRBV6-2 or TRBV6-3 to TRBJ2-5; 14 bases line up with TRBD2. V lost 5 bases and J lost 4; bases outside the gene matches: 3. Germline V lookup: CDR1 MNHEY, CDR2 SVGEGT. The CDR3 runs 15 residues. CDR3 residues: CASSRLAGGGETQYF. CDR3 bases: TGTGCCAGCAGTCGACTAGCGGGAGGGGGAGAGACCCAGTACTTC.

V and J are TRBV6-1 and TRBJ1-2; tentative D call: TRBD1 (5 bases). Germline loops: CDR1 MNHNS, CDR2 SASEGT. This CDR3 has 14 residues. V dropped 1 base and J dropped 3 bases, with 9 bases sitting between them. This CDR3 is CASSEVGVDYGYTF. Here the CDR3 DNA reads TGTGCCAGCAGTGAAGTGGGGGTAGACTATGGCTACACCTTC.

CDR3 nucleotide sequence: TGTGCCAGCAGGGCCTCCGGGACTTATGGGAATGAGCAGTTCTTC. It specifies CASRASGTYGNEQFF. The chain is built from TRBV6-2 or TRBV6-3 and TRBJ2-1; tentative D call: TRBD2 (6 bases). This CDR3 contains 15 residues. V was pared by 6 bases and J by 7 bases, with 19 bases between. Germline CDR1 MNHEY, CDR2 SVGEGT.

The V and J genes are TRBV7-2 and TRBJ2-7; the D gene is possibly TRBD2 (6 bases). The V end was cut by 5 bases, the J end by 0 bases, with 20 bases between. Germline-derived CDR1 and CDR2 are SGHTA and FQGNSA. This CDR3 has 17 residues. The CDR3 region is CASSQKVGGTLSYEQYF. CDR3 DNA sequence: TGTGCCAGCAGCCAGAAGGTAGGCGGGACCCTCTCCTACGAGCAGTACTTC.

The V gene is TRBV12-3 or TRBV12-4, the J gene TRBJ1-6; TRBD1 matches 9 bases. Trimming at V came to 10 bases and at J to 9 bases, leaving 7 bases not matched to a gene. The CDR3 contains 13 residues. CDR3 nucleotides: TGTGCCACTAGGACAGGGGAAGCTTCACCCCTCCACTTT. This translates into CATRTGEASPLHF.

This clonotype was counted at least ten times. V gene TRBV10-3 combines with J gene TRBJ2-5, with TRBD2 matching 10 bases. Unmatched junction bases numbered 3, after V lost 0 bases and J lost 5 bases. This CDR3 contains 15 residues. From germline, CDR1 is ENHRY and CDR2 SYGVKD. The CDR3 DNA is TGTGCCATCAGTGAGTCGAGTAGCGGGGGGGAGACCCAGTACTTC. It encodes CAISESSSGGETQYF.

This clonotype showed up many times. The chain uses TRBV18 and TRBJ2-3, with D perhaps TRBD1 (5 bases). Germline lookup yields CDR1 KGHSH and CDR2 LQKENI. V was clipped by 3 bases and J by 6 bases, with 16 bases between them. The CDR3 has 15 residues. The CDR3 DNA sequence: TGTGCCAGCTCACCGGACAAGGGGCTTAGGGATACGCAGTATTTT. Protein: CASSPDKGLRDTQYF.

Of note for this clonotype: Possible read error: a much larger clone is one base away. The chain carries TRBV11-3 and TRBJ2-6; TRBD1 aligns across 9 bases. The CDR3 runs to 18 residues. Germline V lookup: CDR1 SGHNT, CDR2 YENEEA. CDR3 loop: CTSSWRDRGGTGANVLTF. DNA for the CDR3: TGTACCAGCAGCTGGAGAGACAGGGGGGGAACTGGGGCCAACGTCCTGACTTTC.

The rearrangement uses TRBV7-2 and TRBJ2-7; maybe TRBD1 (6 bases). With 5 bases removed from V and 7 bases from J, the gap between germline ends came to 18 bases. Germline values: CDR1 SGHTA, CDR2 FQGNSA. CDR3 size: 14 residues. The CDR3 sequence: CASSPYRAIGEQYF. CDR3 nucleotide sequence: TGTGCCAGCAGCCCCTACAGGGCTATCGGAGAGCAGTACTTC.

This clonotype was counted many times. V is TRBV2 and J is TRBJ1-1; no firm D call. The CDR3 covers 15 residues. CDR1 is SNHLY, CDR2 FYNNEI, per germline. V was trimmed by 3 bases and J by 1 base, leaving 12 bases between them. DNA for the CDR3: TGTGCCAGCAGTGAGGAAGGAGGAGGGAACACTGAAGCTTTCTTT. It codes for CASSEEGGGNTEAFF.

This clonotype has ten or more counts. The chain uses TRBV6-1 and TRBJ2-7; a weak D match, TRBD1 (5 bases). Trimming pared 1 base from V and 2 bases from J, leaving 9 bases between. The CDR3 contains 14 residues. Germline lookup yields CDR1 MNHNS and CDR2 SASEGT. The CDR3 DNA follows: TGTGCCAGCAGTGAAGGGACACCTCCCTACGAGCAGTACTTC. It codes for CASSEGTPPYEQYF.

This clonotype was picked up a small number of times. The rearrangement joins TRBV6-4 to TRBJ1-6; TRBD1 agrees at 7 bases. The CDR3 is 14 amino acids. With 5 bases clipped from V and 9 bases from J, the junction kept 7 bases outside the gene matches. The germline V gene encodes CDR1 MRHNA and CDR2 SNTAGT. The CDR3 loop reads CASSKQGLSSPLHF. The CDR3 DNA sequence: TGTGCCAGCAGTAAACAGGGGTTAAGTTCACCCCTCCACTTT.

In this sample, this clonotype turned up a few times. V usage is TRBV5-5 and J usage is TRBJ2-1, with D perhaps matching TRBD2 (5 bases). Per germline, CDR1 SGHKS and CDR2 YYEKEE (reference sequence). The V end was cut by 2 bases, the J end by 0 bases, with 12 bases between. CDR3 length equals 16 residues. CDR3 amino acids: CASSLSRASSYNEQFF. CDR3 coding DNA: TGTGCCAGCAGCTTATCGAGGGCGAGCTCCTACAATGAGCAGTTCTTC.

This clonotype was detected ten times or more. The chain is built from TRBV11-2 and TRBJ2-7, with 9 nucleotides matching TRBD1. Germline loops: CDR1 SGHAT, CDR2 FQNNGV. Trimming cost V 5 bases and J 3 bases; bases outside gene matches: 11. The CDR3 is made up of 16 amino acids. CDR3 amino acids: CASSPLRGQGNYEQYF. The CDR3 DNA is TGTGCCAGCAGCCCTTTACGGGGACAGGGAAACTACGAGCAGTACTTC. Supplemented by reference TRBV11-2 and TRBJ2-7, the full variable domain reads EAGVAQSPRYKIIEKRQSVAFWCNPISGHATLYWYQQILGQGPKLLIQFQNNGVVDDSQLPKDRFSAERLKGVDSTLKIQPAKLEDSAVYLCASSPLRGQGNYEQYFGPGTRLTVT.

A few counts support this clonotype. The chain uses TRBV3-1 and TRBJ1-2, with a weak D call TRBD1 (6 bases). The length of the CDR3 is 12 residues. The V and J ends lost 1 base and 7 bases respectively, with 7 bases between them. CDR1 and CDR2 (germline): LGHDT, YNNKEL (reference sequence). The CDR3 DNA reads TGTGCCAGCAGCCAAGTACAGGGTGGCTACACCTTC. It yields the protein CASSQVQGGYTF.

This rearrangement joins TRBV6-5 to TRBJ2-1; D is tentatively TRBD1 or TRBD2 (6 bases each). The CDR3 loop spans 14 amino acids. Per germline, CDR1 MNHEY and CDR2 SVGAGI. Trimming shortened V by 5 bases and J by 8 bases, and 16 bases separated the two germline ends. The CDR3 DNA follows: TGTGCCAGCAGTAACCGGGACTCAGGGGATGAGCAGTTCTTC. Residues: CASSNRDSGDEQFF.

Regarding this clonotype: Being one base from a much bigger clone, this may be a read error. The V call is TRBV28, the J call TRBJ1-3; a possible D gene is TRBD1 (5 bases). This CDR3 is built from 14 residues. CDR1 and CDR2 from the germline V gene are MDHEN and SYDVKM. The CDR3 region is CASSRYGAGSTIYF. CDR3 DNA sequence: TGTGCCAGCAGTCGCTATGGGGCTGGAAGCACCATATATTTT.

This clonotype was recorded many times. V is TRBV28 and J is TRBJ2-7; tentative D call: TRBD1 (5 bases). With 5 bases removed from V and 4 bases from J, the gap between germline ends came to 9 bases. This CDR3 is built from 12 residues. The germline gives CDR1 MDHEN, CDR2 SYDVKM. The CDR3 is CASSTTAYEQYF. The CDR3 region has the DNA TGTGCCAGCAGTACGACAGCATACGAGCAGTACTTC. Using reference TRBV28 and TRBJ2-7 for the parts outside the CDR3, the full variable domain is DVKVTQSSRYLVKRTGEKVFLECVQDMDHENMFWYRQDPGLGLRLIYFSYDVKMKEKGDIPEGYSVSREKKERFSLILESASTNQTSMYLCASSTTAYEQYFGPGTRLTVT.

This clonotype was found a few times. The V call is TRBV5-1, the J call TRBJ2-5, with TRBD1 as a possible D gene (6 bases). Germline V CDR1 and CDR2: SGHRS, YFSETQ. The CDR3 is 15 amino acids. Trimming cost V 2 bases and J 1 base, with 12 bases left between them. The CDR3 spells CASSFSQGIQETQYF. The CDR3 bases are TGCGCCAGCAGCTTTTCACAGGGAATCCAAGAGACCCAGTACTTC. Full variable domain (outside the CDR3, taken from reference TRBV5-1 and TRBJ2-5): KAGVTQTPRYLIKTRGQQVTLSCSPISGHRSVSWYQQTPGQGLQFLFEYFSETQRNKGNFPGRFSGRQFSNSRSEMNVSTLELGDSALYLCASSFSQGIQETQYFGPGTRLLVL.

This clonotype showed up many times. The rearrangement uses TRBV5-1 and TRBJ2-2; a weak D match, TRBD1 (6 bases). This CDR3 comprises 15 residues. V was cut by 2 bases and J by 3 bases, with 11 bases left in between. Germline values: CDR1 SGHRS, CDR2 YFSETQ. The CDR3 region is CASSLTGKDTGELFF. DNA of the CDR3: TGCGCCAGCAGCTTAACAGGGAAGGACACCGGGGAGCTGTTTTTT.

This clonotype was seen many times. The V and J genes are TRBV29-1 and TRBJ2-1, with 9 bases identical to TRBD1. V shed 6 bases, J shed 8 bases, and the junction held 11 bases outside the gene matches. This CDR3 has 14 residues. Germline CDR1 and CDR2: SQVTM and ANQGSEA. This CDR3 is CSVTPGQGVHEQFF. CDR3 sequence (DNA): TGCAGCGTGACCCCGGGACAGGGAGTCCATGAGCAGTTCTTC.

This clonotype turned up a few times. The CDR3 bases are TGCAGCGTTACTCGGGCCTATGGCTACACCTTC. Its protein product is CSVTRAYGYTF. The V and J genes are TRBV29-1 and TRBJ1-2, with no clear D. The CDR3 runs 11 residues. The V end was cut by 5 bases, the J end by 4 bases, with 8 bases between. CDR1 SQVTM and CDR2 ANQGSEA come from the germline V gene.

In the case of this clonotype: The junction departs from the called germline gene at one end, perhaps through a read error. The DNA of the CDR3 is TGCGCCAGCAGCCAAGAAGTCTACAAGAGCTCCTACGAGCAGTACTTC. This translates into CASSQEVYKSSYEQYF. V and J are TRBV11-2 and TRBJ2-7, with D uncertain. Germline V gives CDR1 SGHAT, CDR2 FQNNGV. The CDR3 has 16 residues.

The CDR3 loop reads CASSLDVPGTSTDTQYF. The CDR3 nucleotides are TGTGCCAGCAGCTTAGATGTCCCGGGTACTAGCACAGATACGCAGTATTTT. The chain joins TRBV11-2 to TRBJ2-3, with D unresolved. Trimming took 0 bases from V and 0 from J, leaving 13 bases between them. The CDR3 totals 17 residues. The V gene's germline CDR1 is SGHAT and CDR2 FQNNGV.

This clonotype was picked up many times. V and J are TRBV30 and TRBJ2-3, with 10 bases identical to TRBD2. The V gene's germline CDR1 is GTSNPN and CDR2 SVGIG (reference sequence). This CDR3 has 14 residues. Trimming cost V 3 bases and J 6 bases; bases outside gene matches: 6. The DNA for the CDR3 is TGTGCCTGGAGGGCTAGCGGGAGAGGGGATACGCAGTATTTT. This translates into CAWRASGRGDTQYF.